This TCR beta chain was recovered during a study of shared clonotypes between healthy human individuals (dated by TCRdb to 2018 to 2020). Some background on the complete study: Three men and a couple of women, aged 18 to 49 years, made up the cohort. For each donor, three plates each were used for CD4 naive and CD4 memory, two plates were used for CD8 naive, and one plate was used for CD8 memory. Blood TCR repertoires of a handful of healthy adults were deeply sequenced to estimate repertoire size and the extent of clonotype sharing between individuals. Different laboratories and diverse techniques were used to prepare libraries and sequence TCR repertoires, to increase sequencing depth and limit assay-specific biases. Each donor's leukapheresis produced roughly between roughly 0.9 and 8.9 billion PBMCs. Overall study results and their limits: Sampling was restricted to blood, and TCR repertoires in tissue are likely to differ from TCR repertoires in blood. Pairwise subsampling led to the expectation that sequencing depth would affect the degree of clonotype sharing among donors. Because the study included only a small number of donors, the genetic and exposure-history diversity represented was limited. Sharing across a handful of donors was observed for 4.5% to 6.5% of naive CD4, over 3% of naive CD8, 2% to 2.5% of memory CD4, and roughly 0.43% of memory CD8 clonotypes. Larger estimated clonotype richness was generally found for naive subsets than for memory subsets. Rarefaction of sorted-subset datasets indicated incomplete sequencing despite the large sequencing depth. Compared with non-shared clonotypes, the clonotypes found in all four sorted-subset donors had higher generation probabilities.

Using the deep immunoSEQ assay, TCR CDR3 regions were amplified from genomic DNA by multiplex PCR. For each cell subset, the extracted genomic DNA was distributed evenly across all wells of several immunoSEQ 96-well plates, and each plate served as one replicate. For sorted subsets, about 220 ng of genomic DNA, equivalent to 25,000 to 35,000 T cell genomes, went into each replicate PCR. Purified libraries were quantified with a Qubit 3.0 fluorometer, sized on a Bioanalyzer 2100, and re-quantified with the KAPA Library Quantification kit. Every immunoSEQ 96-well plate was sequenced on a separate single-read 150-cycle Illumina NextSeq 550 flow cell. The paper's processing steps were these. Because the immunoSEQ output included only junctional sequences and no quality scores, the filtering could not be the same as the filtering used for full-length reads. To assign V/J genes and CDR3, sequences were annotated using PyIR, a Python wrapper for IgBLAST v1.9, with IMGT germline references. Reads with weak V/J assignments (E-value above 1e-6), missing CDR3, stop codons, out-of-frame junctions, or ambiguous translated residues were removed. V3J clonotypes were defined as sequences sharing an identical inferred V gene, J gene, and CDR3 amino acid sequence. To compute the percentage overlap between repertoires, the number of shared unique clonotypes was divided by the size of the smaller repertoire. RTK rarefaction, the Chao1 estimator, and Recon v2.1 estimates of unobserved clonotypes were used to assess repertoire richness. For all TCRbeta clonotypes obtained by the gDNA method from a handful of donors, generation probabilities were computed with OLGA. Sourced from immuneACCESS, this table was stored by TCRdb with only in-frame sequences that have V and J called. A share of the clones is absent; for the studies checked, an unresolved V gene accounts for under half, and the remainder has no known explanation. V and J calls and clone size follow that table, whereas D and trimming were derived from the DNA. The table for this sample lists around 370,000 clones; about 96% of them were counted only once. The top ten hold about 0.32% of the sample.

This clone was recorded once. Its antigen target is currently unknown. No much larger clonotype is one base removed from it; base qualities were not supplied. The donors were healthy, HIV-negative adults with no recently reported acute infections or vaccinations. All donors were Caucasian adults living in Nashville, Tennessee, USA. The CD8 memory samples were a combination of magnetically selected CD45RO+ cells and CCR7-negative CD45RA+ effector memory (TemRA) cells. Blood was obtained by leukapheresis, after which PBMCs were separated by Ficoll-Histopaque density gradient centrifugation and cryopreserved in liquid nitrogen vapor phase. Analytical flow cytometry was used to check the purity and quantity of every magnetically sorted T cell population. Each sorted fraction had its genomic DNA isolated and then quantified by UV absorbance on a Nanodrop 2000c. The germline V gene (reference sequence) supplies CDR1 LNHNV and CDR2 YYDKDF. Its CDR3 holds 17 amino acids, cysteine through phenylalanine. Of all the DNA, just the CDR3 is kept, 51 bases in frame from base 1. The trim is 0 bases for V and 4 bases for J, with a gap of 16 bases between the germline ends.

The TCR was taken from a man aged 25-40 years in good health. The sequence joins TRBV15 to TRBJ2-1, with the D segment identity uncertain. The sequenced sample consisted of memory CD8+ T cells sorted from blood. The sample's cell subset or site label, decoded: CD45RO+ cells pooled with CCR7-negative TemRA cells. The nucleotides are TGTGCCACCAGCAGAGATAACGTTCTAGGATGGTACAATGAGCAGTTCTTC. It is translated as CATSRDNVLGWYNEQFF.